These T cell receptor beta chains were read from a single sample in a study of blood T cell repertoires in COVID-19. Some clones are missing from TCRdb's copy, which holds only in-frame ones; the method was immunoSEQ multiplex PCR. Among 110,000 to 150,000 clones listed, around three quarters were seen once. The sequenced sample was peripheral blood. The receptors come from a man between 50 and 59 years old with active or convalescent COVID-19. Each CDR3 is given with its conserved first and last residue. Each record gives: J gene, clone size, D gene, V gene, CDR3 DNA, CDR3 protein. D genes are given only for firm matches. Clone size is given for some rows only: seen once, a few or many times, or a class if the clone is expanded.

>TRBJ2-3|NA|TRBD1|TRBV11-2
TGTGCCAGCAGCGCCCCAGGGGGCGATACGCAGTATTTT
CASSAPGGDTQYF
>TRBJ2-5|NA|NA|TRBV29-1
TGCAGCGTTGAAGGCAGGACAACACAAGAGACCCAGTACTTC
CSVEGRTTQETQYF
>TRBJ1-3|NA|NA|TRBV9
TGTGCCAGCAGCGTAAATCCTATACAGCACTCTGGAAACACCATATATTTT
CASSVNPIQHSGNTIYF
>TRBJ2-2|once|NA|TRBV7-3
TGTGCCAGCAGGTGGGTAAGGAGGGGGCGTCTGAGGGCCGGGGAGCTGTTTTTT
CASRWVRRGRLRAGELFF
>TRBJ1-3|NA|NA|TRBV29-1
TGCAGCGCCGGAGGGGCGCCTGAGGGGAATTTTGGAAACACCATATATTTT
CSAGGAPEGNFGNTIYF
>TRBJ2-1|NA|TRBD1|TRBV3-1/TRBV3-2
TGTGCCAGCAGCCGGGACAGGTACAATGAGCAGTTCTTC
CASSRDRYNEQFF
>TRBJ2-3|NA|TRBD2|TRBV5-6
TGTGCCAGCACCAGGACGTCGATAGCGGGACCCCAGACAGATACGCAGTATTTT
CASTRTSIAGPQTDTQYF
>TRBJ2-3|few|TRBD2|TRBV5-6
TGTGCCAGCAGCCTGGGACTAGCGGGAGTTGGAGATACGCAGTATTTT
CASSLGLAGVGDTQYF
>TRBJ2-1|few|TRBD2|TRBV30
TGTGCCTGGAGTTCGGGGAGGGCCGCGTTCTTC
CAWSSGRAAFF
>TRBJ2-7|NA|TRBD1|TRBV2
TGTGCCAGCAGTGTAGCTGAAGGGGGCGGCTGGTGGTACGAGCAGTACTTC
CASSVAEGGGWWYEQYF
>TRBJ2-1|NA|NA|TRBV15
TGTGCCACCAGCAGGGGCGGGACAGTCAATGAGCAGTTCTTC
CATSRGGTVNEQFF
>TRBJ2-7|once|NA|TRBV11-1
TGTGCCAGCAGCGTGCTGAGGACAGTGGGCGAGCAGTACTTC
CASSVLRTVGEQYF
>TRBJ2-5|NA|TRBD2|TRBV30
TGTGCCTGGAGCCCCTTGGGGCTAGCGGGTGAGACCCAGTACTTC
CAWSPLGLAGETQYF
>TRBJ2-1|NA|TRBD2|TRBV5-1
TGCGCCAGCAGCATCATCGGGTCGGGAGGGCTCTGGTATGAGCAGTTCTTC
CASSIIGSGGLWYEQFF
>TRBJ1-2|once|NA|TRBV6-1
TGTGCCAGCAGTGAACTAAGGGGCAGCTATGGCTACACCTTC
CASSELRGSYGYTF
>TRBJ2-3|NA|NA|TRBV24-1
TGTGCCACCAGTGATTTGGGGGAGGTCCGCACAGATACGCAGTATTTT
CATSDLGEVRTDTQYF
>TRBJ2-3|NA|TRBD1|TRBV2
TGTGCCAGCAGTGTAAGACAGGGGGGCACAGATACGCAGTATTTT
CASSVRQGGTDTQYF
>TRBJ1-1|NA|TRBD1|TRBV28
TGTGCCAGCAGTCCCCGGGACAGGGGCTATGAAGCTTTCTTT
CASSPRDRGYEAFF
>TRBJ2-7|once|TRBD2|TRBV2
TGTGCCAGCAGTGTTGCGGGAGCAATTGAGCAGTACTTC
CASSVAGAIEQYF
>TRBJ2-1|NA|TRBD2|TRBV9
TGTGCCAGCAGCGTAGCGACTAGCGGGAGGAGGTACAATGAGCAGTTCTTC
CASSVATSGRRYNEQFF
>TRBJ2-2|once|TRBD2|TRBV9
TGTGCCAGCAGCGTAGACCTAGCGGGAGAATGGGAGCTGTTTTTT
CASSVDLAGEWELFF
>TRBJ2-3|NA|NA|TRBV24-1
TGTGCCACCAGTGATTTTAGGGCCGCGACAGGACGCTCAGGTACGCAGTATTTT
CATSDFRAATGRSGTQYF
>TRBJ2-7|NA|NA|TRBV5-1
TGCGCCAGCAGCTTGGCGGGGAGTAACGAGCAGTACTTC
CASSLAGSNEQYF
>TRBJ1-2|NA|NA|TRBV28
TGTGCCAGCACCCCGCCCCGGGGCTATGGCTACACCTTC
CASTPPRGYGYTF
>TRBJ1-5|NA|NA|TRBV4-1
TGCGCCAGCAGCCAAGAGGGGGCGGATCAGCCCCAGCATTTT
CASSQEGADQPQHF
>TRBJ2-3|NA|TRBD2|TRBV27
TGTGCCAGCAGTCTAGCCGGACTAGCGGGAGGGCCTTCGCAGTATTTT
CASSLAGLAGGPSQYF
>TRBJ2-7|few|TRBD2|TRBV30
TGTGCCTGGAGTGTTAGCGGGAGGGGCGAGCAGTACTTC
CAWSVSGRGEQYF
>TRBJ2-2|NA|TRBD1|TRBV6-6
TGTGCCAGCAGTCGGACAGGGAAGGCCGGGGAGCTGTTTTTT
CASSRTGKAGELFF
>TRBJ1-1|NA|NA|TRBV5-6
TGTGCCAGCAGCTCTGACAGGCGGTACGCTTTCTTT
CASSSDRRYAFF
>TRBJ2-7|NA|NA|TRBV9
TGTGCCAGCAGCTTCGGACAGAGCAAGCAGTACTTC
CASSFGQSKQYF
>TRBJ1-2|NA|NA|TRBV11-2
TGTGCCAGCAGCTTAGCAGGGGAGAAGAATGGCTACACCTTC
CASSLAGEKNGYTF
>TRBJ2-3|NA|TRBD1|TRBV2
TGTGCCAGCGGAGGGACAGGGAAAATTAATACGCAGTATTTT
CASGGTGKINTQYF
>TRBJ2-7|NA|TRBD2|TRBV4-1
TGCGCCAGCAGCCAAGGAATAGCGGGAGGGATCCACGAGCAGTACTTC
CASSQGIAGGIHEQYF
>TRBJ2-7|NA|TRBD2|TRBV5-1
TGCGCCAGCAGCTTGGTCACAGCAAGACTAGTAACTAGCGGGAGAGGCAGCTACGAGCAGTACTTC
CASSLVTARLVTSGRGSYEQYF
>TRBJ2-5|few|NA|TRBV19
TGTGCCAGTAGTATTGCCGACAGCACCCAGTACTTC
CASSIADSTQYF
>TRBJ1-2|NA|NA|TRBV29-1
TGCAGCGTTGATAAGAGCTCTAGCTATGGCTACACCTTC
CSVDKSSSYGYTF
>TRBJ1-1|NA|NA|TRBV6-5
TGTGCCAGCAGCCCATTTTTGCGTGACTTTGAAGCTTTCTTT
CASSPFLRDFEAFF
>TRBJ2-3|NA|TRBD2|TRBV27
TGTGCCAGCAGTTTATCGGCGGGAGAGGGGACAGATACGCAGTATTTT
CASSLSAGEGTDTQYF
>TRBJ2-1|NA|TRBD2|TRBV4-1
TGCGCCAGCAGCCAAGATTCATCGGCGGCTAGCGGGACCGGGGAGCAGTTCTTC
CASSQDSSAASGTGEQFF
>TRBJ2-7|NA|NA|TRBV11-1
TGTGCCAGCACAGTAGGAAGCGGGCGGTCCTACGAGCAGTACTTC
CASTVGSGRSYEQYF
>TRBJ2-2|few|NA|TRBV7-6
TGTGCCAGCAGCTTGGGCCTTAACACCGGGGAGCTGTTTTTT
CASSLGLNTGELFF
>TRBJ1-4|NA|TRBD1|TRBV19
TGTGCCAGTAGTACTGGGACAGCAGCAACTAATGAAAAACTGTTTTTT
CASSTGTAATNEKLFF
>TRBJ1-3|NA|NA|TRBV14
TGTGCCAGCAGCCAAGTCAGGGCCTCGGACATATATTTT
CASSQVRASDIYF
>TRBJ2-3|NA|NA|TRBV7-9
TGTGCCAGCAGCTTAGGGGCCCTCGCAAATACGCAGTATTTT
CASSLGALANTQYF
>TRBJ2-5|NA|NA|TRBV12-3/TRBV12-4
TGTGCCAGCAGGACGACAGGAGAGACCCAGTACTTC
CASRTTGETQYF
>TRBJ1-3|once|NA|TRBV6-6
TGTGCCAGCAGTTCCGGGGGCTCTGGAAACACCATATATTTT
CASSSGGSGNTIYF
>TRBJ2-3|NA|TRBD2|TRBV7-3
TGTGCCAGCAGCGGACTAGCGGGAGGGTCAGATACGCAGTATTTT
CASSGLAGGSDTQYF
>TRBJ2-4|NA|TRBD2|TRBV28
TGTGCCAGCAGTTTAGGCGGGGGGGGCATTCAGTACTTC
CASSLGGGGIQYF
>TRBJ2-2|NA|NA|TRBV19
TGTGCCAGTAGTATAGGACACAGCACCGGGGAGCTGTTTTTT
CASSIGHSTGELFF